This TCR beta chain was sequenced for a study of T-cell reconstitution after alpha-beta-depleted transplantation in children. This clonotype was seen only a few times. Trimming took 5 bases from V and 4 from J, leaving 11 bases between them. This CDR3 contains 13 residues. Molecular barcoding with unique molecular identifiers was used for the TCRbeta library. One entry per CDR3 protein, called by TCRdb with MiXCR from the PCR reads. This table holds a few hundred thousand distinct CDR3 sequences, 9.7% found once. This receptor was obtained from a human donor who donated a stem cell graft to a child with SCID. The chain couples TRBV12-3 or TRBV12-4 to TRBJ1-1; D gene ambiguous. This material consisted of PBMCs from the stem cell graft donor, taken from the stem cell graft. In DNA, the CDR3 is TGTGCCAGCAGTCTCAGTGGACCCACTGAAGCTTTCTTT. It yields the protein CASSLSGPTEAFF.